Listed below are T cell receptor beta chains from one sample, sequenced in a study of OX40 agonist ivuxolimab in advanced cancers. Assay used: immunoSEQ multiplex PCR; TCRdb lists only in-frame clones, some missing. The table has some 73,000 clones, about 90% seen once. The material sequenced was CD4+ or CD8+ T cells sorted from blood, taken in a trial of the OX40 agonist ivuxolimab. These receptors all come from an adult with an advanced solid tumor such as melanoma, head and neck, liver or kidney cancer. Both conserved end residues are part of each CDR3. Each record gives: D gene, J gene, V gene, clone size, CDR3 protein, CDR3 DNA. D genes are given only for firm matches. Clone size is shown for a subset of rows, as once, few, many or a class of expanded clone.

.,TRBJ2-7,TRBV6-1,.,CASSSTSPQYF,TGTGCCAGCAGTTCGACCTCCCCTCAGTACTTC
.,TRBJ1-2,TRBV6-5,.,CASSYSSRGYGYTF,TGTGCCAGCAGTTATAGTAGCAGGGGCTATGGCTACACCTTC
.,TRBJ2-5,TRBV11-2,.,CASSLAGAAWETQYF,TGTGCCAGCAGCTTAGCGGGAGCAGCGTGGGAGACCCAGTACTTC
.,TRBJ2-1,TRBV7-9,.,CATQQGGYTMRQFF,TGTGCCACTCAACAAGGCGGCTATACAATGAGGCAGTTCTTC
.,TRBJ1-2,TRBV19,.,CASSLGHGNYGYTF,TGTGCCAGTAGTTTGGGCCACGGCAACTATGGCTACACCTTC
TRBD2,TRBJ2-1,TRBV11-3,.,CASSLHGTNNEQFF,TGTGCCAGCAGCTTACATGGGACTAACAATGAGCAGTTCTTC
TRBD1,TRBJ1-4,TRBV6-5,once,CASSYSGRGDEKLFF,TGTGCCAGCAGTTACTCGGGCAGGGGGGATGAAAAACTGTTTTTT
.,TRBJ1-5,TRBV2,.,CASTLRSGAVSNQPQHF,TGTGCCAGCACCTTAAGGTCAGGGGCCGTTAGCAATCAGCCCCAGCATTTT
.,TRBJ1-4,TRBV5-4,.,CASSLEPGEKLFF,TGTGCCAGCAGCTTGGAACCAGGAGAAAAACTGTTTTTT
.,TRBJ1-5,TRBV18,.,CASSRGAGNQPQHF,TGTGCCAGCTCACGAGGAGCAGGGAATCAGCCCCAGCATTTT
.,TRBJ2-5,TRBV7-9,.,CASSRTGRGTQYF,TGTGCCAGCAGCCGGACTGGGCGCGGAACCCAGTACTTC
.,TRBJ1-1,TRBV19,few,CASSQQAHREAFF,TGTGCCAGTAGTCAGCAGGCCCACAGGGAAGCTTTCTTT
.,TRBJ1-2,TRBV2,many,CASSDDRPRGYTF,TGTGCCAGCAGTGATGACAGGCCCCGGGGCTACACCTTC
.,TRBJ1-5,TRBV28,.,CASSITKQPQHF,TGTGCCAGCAGTATCACAAAGCAGCCCCAGCATTTT
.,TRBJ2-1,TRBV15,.,CATSRVWENEQFF,TGTGCCACCAGCAGAGTGTGGGAGAATGAGCAGTTCTTC
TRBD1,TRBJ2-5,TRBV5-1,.,CASSASWTGQETQYF,TGCGCCAGCAGCGCCAGTTGGACAGGTCAAGAGACCCAGTACTTC
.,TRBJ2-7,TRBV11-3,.,CASSTDAYEQYF,TGTGCCAGCAGCACCGACGCATACGAGCAGTACTTC
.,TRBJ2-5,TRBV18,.,CASSPETGPETQYF,TGTGCCAGCTCACCTGAGACAGGACCAGAGACCCAGTACTTC
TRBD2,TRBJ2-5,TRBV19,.,CASSASGRPETQYF,TGTGCCAGTAGTGCTAGCGGGAGGCCAGAGACCCAGTACTTC
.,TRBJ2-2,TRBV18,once,CASSPRLGVNTGELFF,TGTGCCAGCTCACCAAGACTAGGGGTTAACACCGGGGAGCTGTTTTTT
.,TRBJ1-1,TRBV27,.,CASSLSGTKMRTEAFF,TGTGCCAGCAGTTTATCCGGGACAAAGATGAGGACTGAAGCTTTCTTT
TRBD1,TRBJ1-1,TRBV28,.,CASSLWGTGNTEAFF,TGTGCCAGCAGTTTATGGGGGACAGGCAACACTGAAGCTTTCTTT
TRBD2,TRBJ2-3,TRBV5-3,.,CARSLASGSTDTQYF,TGTGCCAGAAGCTTAGCTAGCGGGAGCACAGATACGCAGTATTTT
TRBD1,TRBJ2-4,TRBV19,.,CASSSSGTGGHLAKNIQYF,TGTGCCAGTAGTTCCTCCGGGACAGGGGGACACTTAGCCAAAAACATTCAGTACTTC
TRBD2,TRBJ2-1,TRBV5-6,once,CASSSGTRMRSEQFF,TGTGCCAGCAGCTCTGGGACTAGGATGCGAAGTGAGCAGTTCTTC
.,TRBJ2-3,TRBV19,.,CASSISRGVDTQYF,TGTGCCAGTAGTATCTCCCGAGGGGTAGATACGCAGTATTTT
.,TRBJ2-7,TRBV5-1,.,CASSWGASYEQYF,TGCGCCAGCAGCTGGGGGGCCTCCTACGAGCAGTACTTC
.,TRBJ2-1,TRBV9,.,CASSVEGTGHYNEQFF,TGTGCCAGCAGCGTAGAGGGGACGGGACATTACAATGAGCAGTTCTTC
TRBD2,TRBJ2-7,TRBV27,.,CASQIQAGSSYEQYF,TGTGCCAGTCAGATTCAAGCGGGGAGCTCCTACGAGCAGTACTTC
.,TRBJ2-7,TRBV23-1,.,CASSQMVKYPTSSYEQYF,TGCGCCAGCAGTCAAATGGTAAAGTACCCAACCAGCTCCTACGAGCAGTACTTC
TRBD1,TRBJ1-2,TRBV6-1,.,CASSESGTGGFYGYTF,TGTGCCAGCAGTGAATCTGGGACAGGGGGCTTCTATGGCTACACCTTC
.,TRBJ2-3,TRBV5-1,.,CASSRQDRTDTQYF,TGCGCCAGCAGCCGACAGGACCGCACAGATACGCAGTATTTT
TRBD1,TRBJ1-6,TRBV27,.,CASSLLRDSNSPLHF,TGTGCCAGCAGTTTACTGCGGGACAGCAATTCACCCCTCCACTTT
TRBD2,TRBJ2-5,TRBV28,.,CASSGEGLVETQYF,TGTGCCAGCAGTGGGGAGGGCCTTGTTGAGACCCAGTACTTC
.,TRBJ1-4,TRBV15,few,CATSREQDLSGGLFF,TGTGCCACCAGCAGAGAACAGGACCTGAGCGGCGGACTGTTTTTT
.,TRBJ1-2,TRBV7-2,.,CASSLDPRTFTGNYGYTF,TGTGCCAGCAGCTTAGATCCCCGGACTTTTACAGGGAACTATGGCTACACCTTC
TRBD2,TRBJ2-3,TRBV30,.,CAWRRGGGSGTDTQYF,TGTGCCTGGAGGCGCGGGGGGGGGTCGGGCACAGATACGCAGTATTTT
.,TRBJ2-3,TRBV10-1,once,CASSERGNTDTQYF,TGCGCCAGCAGTGAACGGGGGAACACAGATACGCAGTATTTT
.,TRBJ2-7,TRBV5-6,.,CASSLWGKRYEQYF,TGTGCCAGCAGCTTGTGGGGAAAGAGGTACGAGCAGTACTTC
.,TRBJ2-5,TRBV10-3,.,CAIGWEAGETQYF,TGTGCCATCGGGTGGGAGGCGGGAGAGACCCAGTACTTC
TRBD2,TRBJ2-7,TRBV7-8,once,CASSERPSGRVPPWYEQYF,TGTGCCAGCAGCGAAAGACCTAGCGGGAGGGTCCCCCCTTGGTACGAGCAGTACTTC
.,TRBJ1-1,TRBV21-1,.,CASSKALQGPTEAFF,TGTGCCAGCAGCAAAGCGCTTCAGGGCCCCACTGAAGCTTTCTTT
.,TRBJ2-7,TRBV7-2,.,CASARDSASSYEQYF,TGTGCCAGCGCTAGGGATTCGGCTTCGAGCTACGAGCAGTACTTC
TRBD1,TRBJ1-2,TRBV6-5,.,CASSYRGQGRAFGYTF,TGTGCCAGCAGTTACAGAGGACAGGGTCGGGCTTTCGGCTACACCTTC
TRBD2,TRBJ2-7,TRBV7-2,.,CASSLTSGSLYEQYF,TGTGCCAGCAGCCTCACTAGCGGGAGTTTATACGAGCAGTACTTC
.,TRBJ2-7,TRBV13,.,CASSSALRYEQYF,TGTGCCAGCAGCTCCGCTCTCCGCTACGAGCAGTACTTC
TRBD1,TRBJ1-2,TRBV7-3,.,CASLSGGTALPRYGYTF,TGTGCCAGCCTTTCCGGCGGGACAGCTCTACCGAGGTATGGCTACACCTTC
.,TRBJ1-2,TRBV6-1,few,CASSEGQPAGGYTF,TGTGCCAGCAGTGAAGGGCAGCCGGCGGGTGGCTACACCTTC
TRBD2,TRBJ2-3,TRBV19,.,CATTRLAASGAQYF,TGTGCCACCACGAGACTAGCGGCCTCCGGGGCGCAGTATTTT
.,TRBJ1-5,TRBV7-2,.,CASSLAGFTNQPQHF,TGTGCCAGCAGCTTAGCGGGGTTCACAAATCAGCCCCAGCATTTT
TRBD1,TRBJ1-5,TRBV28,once,CASSLPGQGAGNQPQHF,TGTGCCAGCAGTTTACCGGGACAGGGGGCTGGAAATCAGCCCCAGCATTTT
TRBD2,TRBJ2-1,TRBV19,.,CASSRALLWLAGGDEQFF,TGTGCCAGTAGTAGAGCCTTGCTGTGGCTAGCGGGAGGCGATGAGCAGTTCTTC
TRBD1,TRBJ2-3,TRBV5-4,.,CASSRTGNIDTQYF,TGTGCCAGCAGCCGGACAGGGAATATAGATACGCAGTATTTT
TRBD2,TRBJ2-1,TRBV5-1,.,CASSSQREGRGEQFF,TGCGCCAGCAGCTCACAGCGGGAGGGCCGGGGTGAGCAGTTCTTC
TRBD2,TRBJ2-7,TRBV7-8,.,CASSTRLAESYEQYF,TGTGCCAGCAGCACTCGACTAGCGGAGTCCTACGAGCAGTACTTC